The 29 T cell receptor beta chains below were found in one sample sequenced in a study of shared clonotypes between healthy human individuals. Clones were read by immunoSEQ multiplex PCR, and TCRdb kept only the in-frame ones, dropping some. This table has 2,500,000 or so clones, roughly 93% appearing once. The sample consisted of naive CD4+ T cells from PBMCs. Specified subset: CD45RA+ positively selected. Receptors originate from a man aged 18 to 29 in good health. Some clones in this sample may be carry-over from other donors' samples.

As for this clone: One end of the junction is discordant with germline, which a read error may explain. V gene TRBV28 combines with J gene TRBJ2-7, with a possible D match to TRBD2 (6 bases). CDR1 MDHEN and CDR2 SYDVKM come from the germline V gene. This CDR3 is 15 amino acids long. The CDR3 DNA reads TGTGCCAGCAGTTCCCCTAGCGTCCCCTCCGACGAGCAGTACTTC. Its protein is CASSSPSVPSDEQYF.

This clone was counted a single time. The rearrangement uses TRBV9 and TRBJ2-3; 7 nucleotides line up with TRBD2. Germline assignment: CDR1 SGDLS and CDR2 YYNGEE. V lost 4 bases, J lost 3 bases, and 14 bases stayed unmatched. CDR3 size: 17 residues. DNA for the CDR3: TGTGCCAGCAGCTCCCTAGCGGTGGGGGGAGGTACAGATACGCAGTATTTT. Amino acid sequence: CASSSLAVGGGTDTQYF.

V usage is TRBV28 and J usage is TRBJ1-4; unclear D gene. Germline CDR1 and CDR2: MDHEN and SYDVKM. The CDR3 is 15 residues long. The V end lost 4 bases, the J end lost 3 bases, and 12 bases lay between the germline ends. The CDR3 reads CASSWRLAANEKLFF. CDR3 DNA sequence: TGTGCCAGCAGTTGGCGGCTTGCAGCTAATGAAAAACTGTTTTTT.

The genes are TRBV28 and TRBJ2-7; D perhaps matches TRBD1 (6 bases). The CDR3 has 13 residues. Germline V gene lookup returns CDR1 MDHEN and CDR2 SYDVKM. Trimming removed 6 bases at V and 6 bases at J, with 15 bases between. The CDR3 nucleotides read TGTGCCAGCAGCGTGGGGGCTAGACGCGAGCAGTACTTC. Protein: CASSVGARREQYF.

For this clone: This sample includes further DNA sequences coding for the same CDR3. This chain links TRBV5-5 with TRBJ1-5; D is ambiguous. Looked up from germline, CDR1 is SGHKS and CDR2 is YYEKEE (reference sequence). This CDR3 comprises 13 residues. V lost 2 bases and J lost 4, with 7 bases in between. CDR3 sequence reads: CASSLLGNQPQHF. CDR3 DNA: TGTGCCAGCAGCTTACTGGGGAATCAGCCCCAGCATTTT.

With regard to this clone: The same CDR3 is also encoded by other DNA sequences in this sample. The chain employs TRBV9 and TRBJ2-7, with D possibly matching TRBD1 (6 bases). This CDR3 is 15 amino acids long. Germline values: CDR1 SGDLS, CDR2 YYNGEE. V lost 0 bases and J lost 4, with 14 bases in between. The CDR3 bases are TGTGCCAGCAGCGTAGTGGCAGGGGCGTCTTACGAGCAGTACTTC. Encoded protein: CASSVVAGASYEQYF.

This sequence joins TRBV7-8 and TRBJ2-2, with 10 positions matching TRBD1. The CDR3 covers 15 residues. J was trimmed by 7 bases and V by 5 bases; bases with no gene match: 7. The germline CDR1 and CDR2 sequences are SGHVS and FQNEAQ. CDR3: CASSARQGAVGELFF. In DNA, the CDR3 is TGTGCCAGCAGCGCCCGACAGGGGGCGGTCGGGGAGCTGTTTTTT.

This clone showed up just once. The J gene is TRBJ2-5, the V gene TRBV5-1; D tentatively reads TRBD1 or TRBD2 (6 bases each). V was clipped by 2 bases and J by 5 bases, with 10 bases between them. Germline CDR1 and CDR2: SGHRS and YFSETQ. The CDR3 runs 13 residues. CDR3 DNA: TGCGCCAGCAGCTTCGGGGGCTGGGAGACCCAGTACTTC. Protein sequence: CASSFGGWETQYF.

Regarding this clone: An end of the junction does not agree with germline; a read error may underlie this. V gene TRBV11-3 combines with J gene TRBJ2-7; D is possibly TRBD1 (6 bases). The CDR3 runs 13 residues. Germline V gene sequence: CDR1 SGHNT, CDR2 YENEEA. The CDR3 nucleotides are TGTGCCAGCAGCCCAACAGGGACCTACGGGCAGTACTTC. Translating it yields CASSPTGTYGQYF.

The genes are TRBV6-1 and TRBJ2-2; unclear D gene. The CDR3 is 16 amino acids. Per germline, CDR1 MNHNS and CDR2 SASEGT. Deletions cut 4 bases from V and 1 base from J, with 13 bases between. This CDR3 is CASSGFAVQNTGELFF. The DNA of the CDR3 is TGTGCCAGCAGTGGGTTCGCGGTTCAGAACACCGGGGAGCTGTTTTTT.

The chain combines TRBV18 with TRBJ1-1; tentative D call: TRBD1 (5 bases). Trimming pared 6 bases from V and 7 bases from J, leaving 18 bases between. Germline V CDR1 and CDR2: KGHSH, LQKENI. There are 14 residues in the CDR3. The CDR3 bases are TGTGCCAGCTCCCTAAGACAGCTTCCAAATGAAGCTTTCTTT. Protein sequence: CASSLRQLPNEAFF. Based on the CDR3 plus reference TRBV18 and TRBJ1-1, the full variable domain is NAGVMQNPRHLVRRRGQEARLRCSPMKGHSHVYWYRQLPEEGLKFMVYLQKENIIDESGMPKERFSAEFPKEGPSILRIQQVVRGDSAAYFCASSLRQLPNEAFFGQGTRLTVV.

The CDR3 protein is CASSPRLAITDTQYF. The CDR3 DNA sequence: TGTGCCAGCAGCCCGCGACTAGCGATCACAGATACGCAGTATTTT. This chain links TRBV13 with TRBJ2-3, with 8 bases aligning to TRBD2. Germline V CDR1 and CDR2: PRHDT, FYEKMQ (reference sequence). The CDR3 extends over 15 amino acids. The trim removed 5 bases at V and 2 bases at J, leaving 6 bases unmatched.

This sequence joins TRBV7-2 and TRBJ2-5; TRBD1 might be the D (6 bases). The CDR3 sequence is 14 residues long. V was shortened by 8 bases and J by 9 bases, with 22 bases between the two germline ends. The V gene's germline CDR1 is SGHTA and CDR2 FQGNSA. DNA for the CDR3: TGTGCCAGCGGGGTGGCCAGGGGCAACGGGGCCCAGTACTTC. Protein: CASGVARGNGAQYF.

The V and J genes are TRBV27 and TRBJ2-3, with a possible D match to TRBD1 (6 bases). Germline values: CDR1 MNHEY, CDR2 SMNVEV (reference sequence). V was cut by 6 bases and J by 5 bases, with 15 bases left in between. The CDR3 contains 14 residues. The CDR3 sequence: CASSQQGRVDTQYF. The CDR3, as DNA: TGTGCCAGCAGCCAACAGGGTAGGGTAGATACGCAGTATTTT.

The J gene is TRBJ1-2, the V gene TRBV19; D ambiguous. V was cut by 6 bases and J by 1 base, with 6 bases left in between. The CDR3 consists of 12 residues. Germline assignment: CDR1 LNHDA and CDR2 SQIVND (reference sequence). Here the CDR3 reads CASRTLNYGYTF. In DNA, the CDR3 is TGTGCCAGTAGGACGCTTAACTATGGCTACACCTTC.

The rearrangement joins TRBV7-2 to TRBJ2-7; a possible D gene is TRBD1 (6 bases). CDR3 length: 17 amino acids. The germline gives CDR1 SGHTA, CDR2 FQGNSA. V lost 7 bases to trimming and J lost 3 bases, with 25 bases between them. CDR3 in amino acids: CASTLIRGTRFFYEQYF. CDR3 DNA sequence: TGTGCCAGCACCCTAATCCGAGGGACAAGGTTCTTCTACGAGCAGTACTTC. Complete variable domain (other parts from reference TRBV7-2 and TRBJ2-7): GAGVSQSPSNKVTEKGKDVELRCDPISGHTALYWYRQSLGQGLEFLIYFQGNSAPDKSGLPSDRFSAERTGGSVSTLTIQRTQQEDSAVYLCASTLIRGTRFFYEQYFGPGTRLTVT.

Turning to this clone: Distinct nucleotide sequences in the sample also encode this CDR3. The chain uses TRBV28 and TRBJ1-1; D not resolved. V was pared by 8 bases and J by 5 bases, with 6 bases between. CDR1 is MDHEN and CDR2 is SYDVKM in the germline V gene. The CDR3 extends over 10 amino acids. Written as DNA, the CDR3 is TGTGCCAGCTCGAGGACTGAAGCTTTCTTT. Encoded protein: CASSRTEAFF.

The chain recombines TRBV5-1 with TRBJ1-2, with 9 bases matching TRBD1. The CDR3 spans 17 residues. After removal of 5 bases from V and 3 bases from J, the junction contained 14 bases not matched to a gene. The germline V gene has CDR1 SGHRS and CDR2 YFSETQ. CDR3 sequence: CASSSPHPGQGDYGYTF. The CDR3 DNA reads as TGCGCCAGCAGTTCTCCTCACCCGGGACAGGGAGACTATGGCTACACCTTC.

J is TRBJ2-5 and V is TRBV30, with 8 bases lining up with TRBD1. This CDR3 has 17 residues. Germline loops: CDR1 GTSNPN, CDR2 SVGIG (reference sequence). J was trimmed by 4 bases and V by 4 bases; bases with no gene match: 17. CDR3: CAWKSNPNGRGRETQYF. The CDR3 bases are TGTGCCTGGAAATCTAACCCAAACGGCAGGGGGCGAGAGACCCAGTACTTC.

The V and J genes are TRBV7-2 and TRBJ2-1; 7 bases map to TRBD2. The V segment lost 4 bases and the J segment 7 bases; nucleotides outside the gene matches: 13. The CDR3 runs to 16 residues. Germline-derived CDR1 and CDR2 are SGHTA and FQGNSA. The CDR3 here is CASSWGRASGKNEQFF. In DNA form, the CDR3 reads TGTGCCAGCAGCTGGGGTAGGGCTAGCGGTAAAAATGAGCAGTTCTTC. The variable domain in full, with the rest retrieved from reference TRBV7-2 and TRBJ2-1, is GAGVSQSPSNKVTEKGKDVELRCDPISGHTALYWYRQSLGQGLEFLIYFQGNSAPDKSGLPSDRFSAERTGGSVSTLTIQRTQQEDSAVYLCASSWGRASGKNEQFFGPGTRLTVL.

This clone was picked up one time. This CDR3 is also generated by other DNA sequences in the sample. The chain couples TRBV5-5 to TRBJ1-1; D might be TRBD1 (5 bases). Germline CDR1 SGHKS, CDR2 YYEKEE (reference sequence). The CDR3 consists of 12 residues. Trimming took off 4 bases at V and 1 base at J, with 5 bases between the two ends. The CDR3 nucleotides read TGTGCCAGCAGCAGGGGGAACACTGAAGCTTTCTTT. Encoded protein: CASSRGNTEAFF.

This clone was found once. The chain uses TRBV5-8 and TRBJ2-2; 8 nucleotides match TRBD1. V lost 4 bases, J lost 1 base, and 3 bases stayed unmatched. The length of the CDR3 is 15 residues. The germline V gene encodes CDR1 SGHTS and CDR2 YDEGEE. The CDR3 DNA sequence: TGTGCCAGCAGCACCGGACAGGGGAACACCGGGGAGCTGTTTTTT. This encodes CASSTGQGNTGELFF.

A remark on this clone: The sample holds other DNA sequences that translate to the same CDR3. This chain links TRBV7-9 with TRBJ1-1; no clear D. The germline V and J ends were trimmed by 5 bases and 1 base, with 5 bases remaining between them. Germline assignment: CDR1 SEHNR and CDR2 FQNEAQ (reference sequence). The CDR3 is 12 amino acids. CDR3 DNA sequence: TGTGCCAGCAGCGTCAAGAACACTGAAGCTTTCTTT. Translating gives CASSVKNTEAFF. The complete variable domain, with remaining parts taken from reference TRBV7-9 and TRBJ1-1, reads DTGVSQNPRHKITKRGQNVTFRCDPISEHNRLYWYRQTLGQGPEFLTYFQNEAQLEKSRLLSDRFSAERPKGSFSTLEIQRTEQGDSAMYLCASSVKNTEAFFGQGTRLTVV.

V gene TRBV7-2 combines with J gene TRBJ1-5; maybe TRBD1 (5 bases). From germline, CDR1 is SGHTA and CDR2 FQGNSA. This CDR3 is 14 amino acids long. Trimming cost V 5 bases and J 4 bases, with 12 bases left between them. CDR3 residues: CASSMGLINQPQHF. The CDR3 nucleotides are TGTGCCAGCAGCATGGGACTGATAAATCAGCCCCAGCATTTT.

The rearrangement uses TRBV6-1 and TRBJ1-2, with TRBD1 identical over 9 bases. In germline, CDR1 is MNHNS, CDR2 SASEGT. V was clipped by 5 bases and J by 5 bases; unmatched bases: 6. The CDR3 is made up of 14 amino acids. CDR3 amino acids: CASSLRDRAYGYTF. Here the CDR3 DNA reads TGTGCCAGCAGTCTCCGGGACAGGGCGTATGGCTACACCTTC.

This clone was seen a handful of times. The chain recombines TRBV9 with TRBJ2-1; 8 nucleotides match TRBD2. From germline, CDR1 is SGDLS and CDR2 YYNGEE. V lost 3 bases to trimming and J lost 3 bases; unmatched junction nucleotides: 14. This CDR3 comprises 18 residues. The CDR3 sequence: CASSADLSSGGHYNEQFF. CDR3 DNA sequence: TGTGCCAGCAGCGCGGATCTTTCGAGCGGGGGTCACTACAATGAGCAGTTCTTC.

The chain employs TRBV18 and TRBJ2-5; tentative D call: TRBD1 (5 bases). The germline V gene encodes CDR1 KGHSH and CDR2 LQKENI. The V end was cut by 0 bases, the J end by 2 bases, with 10 bases between. This CDR3 comprises 15 residues. CDR3 region: CASSPPAGLQETQYF. Written as DNA, the CDR3 is TGTGCCAGCTCACCACCGGCAGGGTTACAAGAGACCCAGTACTTC.

V gene TRBV11-2 combines with J gene TRBJ2-1; TRBD2 agrees at 9 bases. The CDR3 runs 15 residues. V was pared by 1 base and J by 8 bases, with 6 bases of the junction left unmatched. Germline loops: CDR1 SGHAT, CDR2 FQNNGV. The CDR3 DNA is TGTGCCAGCAGCTTAGGACTAGCGGAAGGTGATGAGCAGTTCTTC. It translates to CASSLGLAEGDEQFF. Variable domain in full (rest from reference TRBV11-2 and TRBJ2-1): EAGVAQSPRYKIIEKRQSVAFWCNPISGHATLYWYQQILGQGPKLLIQFQNNGVVDDSQLPKDRFSAERLKGVDSTLKIQPAKLEDSAVYLCASSLGLAEGDEQFFGPGTRLTVL.

The V gene is TRBV6-1, the J gene TRBJ1-1, with 12 bases matching TRBD1. CDR3 length: 16 amino acids. The V and J ends lost 4 bases and 0 bases, in that order; junction bases with no gene match: 3. Germline values: CDR1 MNHNS, CDR2 SASEGT. The CDR3 nucleotides read TGTGCCAGCAGTGGGGACAGGGGGCGCGTGAACACTGAAGCTTTCTTT. This codes for CASSGDRGRVNTEAFF.